This is a list of T cell receptor beta chains from one sample in a study of cytomegalovirus exposure and HLA in healthy donors. The method was immunoSEQ multiplex PCR; TCRdb's version includes in-frame clones alone and lacks a portion of them. The sample records around 110,000 clones, around 83% being singletons. Material: PBMCs. Receptors originate from a young man in good health and CMV-seropositive. CDR3s include the opening cysteine and the closing phenylalanine or tryptophan. Fields, in order: CDR3 DNA, CDR3 protein, clone size, D gene, V gene, J gene. The D gene is left open where the match is weak. Clone size is stated in some rows and not others, as once, few, many or a class when expanded.

TGTGCCAGCTCGGACACGGACCTTTCCGAGCAGTACTTC	CASSDTDLSEQYF	NA	NA	TRBV6-7	TRBJ2-7
TGTGCCAGTAGTCCCAGACAGGGTAGGGGTACTGAAGCTTTCTTT	CASSPRQGRGTEAFF	NA	TRBD1	TRBV19	TRBJ1-1
TGTGCCAGCAGCTTAGGGGCGGGACTCGCCAAAAACATTCAGTACTTC	CASSLGAGLAKNIQYF	few	NA	TRBV7-9	TRBJ2-4
TGTGCCAGCAGCGCCCGGGACAGTTATTCACCCCTCCACTTT	CASSARDSYSPLHF	NA	TRBD1	TRBV5-8	TRBJ1-6
TGTGCCAGCAGCCCAACCTTGGGACAGGGCGGGCAGTACTTC	CASSPTLGQGGQYF	NA	TRBD1	TRBV7-6	TRBJ2-7
TGCGCCAGCGCGGGAGCAATGAAGCAGTTCTTC	CASAGAMKQFF	NA	TRBD2	TRBV10-2	TRBJ2-1
TGTGCCAGCAACCTCCACGACAGGGGAAGAAACATTCAGTACTTC	CASNLHDRGRNIQYF	NA	TRBD1	TRBV28	TRBJ2-4
TGCAGCGTTAACATCAAATTCCGGGATGGCTACACCTTC	CSVNIKFRDGYTF	NA	NA	TRBV29-1	TRBJ1-2
TGTGCCAGCTCACCCTCGCCGGCGGAGATTGCGGGGGGCTACACCTTC	CASSPSPAEIAGGYTF	NA	NA	TRBV18	TRBJ1-2
TGTGCCAGCAGCTTAGGCTTAACTAATGAAAAACTGTTTTTT	CASSLGLTNEKLFF	NA	NA	TRBV13	TRBJ1-4
TGTGCCAGCAGCCCGCAGGGGTATAGCAATCAGCCCCAGCATTTT	CASSPQGYSNQPQHF	NA	NA	TRBV5-5	TRBJ1-5
TGTGCCAGCAGCATTGCTAGGTGGAATGAGCAGTTCTTC	CASSIARWNEQFF	few	NA	TRBV5-6	TRBJ2-1
TGCGCCAGCAGCTTGGCCCCGGACAGGGGCCCCCAGGGCTACACCTTC	CASSLAPDRGPQGYTF	NA	TRBD1	TRBV5-1	TRBJ1-2
TGTGCCAGCAGCCCAGACTCTGGAAACACCATATATTTT	CASSPDSGNTIYF	NA	NA	TRBV11-2	TRBJ1-3
TGTGCCAGCTCAACCGGGACAGGGAGGACCGGGGAGCTGTTTTTT	CASSTGTGRTGELFF	NA	TRBD1	TRBV18	TRBJ2-2
TGTGCCAGCAGCACCACGGGACTAGCTAACAATGAGCAGTTCTTC	CASSTTGLANNEQFF	NA	TRBD2	TRBV11-1	TRBJ2-1
TGTGCCAGCGGTAACCCCCCCTACGAGCAGTACTTC	CASGNPPYEQYF	NA	NA	TRBV27	TRBJ2-7
TGCGCCAGCAGCCAAGAAGGGTACAGGGGGCCTGGTGGCTACACCTTC	CASSQEGYRGPGGYTF	NA	TRBD1	TRBV4-1	TRBJ1-2
TGCGCCAGCAGCCCTGATACCGGGGGCACAGATACGCAGTATTTT	CASSPDTGGTDTQYF	NA	NA	TRBV5-1	TRBJ2-3
TGTGCCTGGAAGGGACTAGCGGGGGGGCACCCGCAGTTCTTC	CAWKGLAGGHPQFF	NA	TRBD2	TRBV30	TRBJ2-1
TGTGCCAGCAGCTTAACGGGGGTTGGAAACACTGAAGCTTTCTTT	CASSLTGVGNTEAFF	NA	NA	TRBV7-8	TRBJ1-1
TGTGCCAGCAGTTCTATAGGGGATGAGCAGTTCTTC	CASSSIGDEQFF	once	NA	TRBV6-6	TRBJ2-1
TGTGCCAGCAGTACACGACTAGCGGGAATCGGGGAGCTGTTTTTT	CASSTRLAGIGELFF	NA	TRBD2	TRBV11-3	TRBJ2-2
TGTGCCAGCAGCTTGCGTCCGGGACTAGCGGGGGGGCGGGATACGCAGTATTTT	CASSLRPGLAGGRDTQYF	NA	TRBD2	TRBV5-4	TRBJ2-3
TGCGCCAGCAGCTTGGGACAGGACCCCGAAAAACTGTTTTTT	CASSLGQDPEKLFF	NA	NA	TRBV5-1	TRBJ1-4
TGTGCTAGTGGGCCCCCGAGTGGGGGCGCCGCCTATGGCTACACCTTC	CASGPPSGGAAYGYTF	NA	NA	TRBV12-5	TRBJ1-2
TGTGCCAGCAGCCAAGAGGCCGGGACAGGCGGAGAAGCTTTCTTT	CASSQEAGTGGEAFF	NA	TRBD1	TRBV7-2	TRBJ1-1
TGTGCCAGCAGCTTGGCGGGGGTAGGAGAAAAACTGTTTTTT	CASSLAGVGEKLFF	NA	NA	TRBV5-6	TRBJ1-4
TGTGCCAGCAGCGTAGGCGGCGGGGGTGGCCCCTACGAGCAGTACTTC	CASSVGGGGGPYEQYF	NA	TRBD2	TRBV9	TRBJ2-7
TGTGCCAGCAGCTTGACAGCCATGAACACTGAAGCTTTCTTT	CASSLTAMNTEAFF	NA	NA	TRBV5-5	TRBJ1-1
TGTGCCAGCAGTGAAGCCGGGGGACAGGCCGGGGGGACCCAGTACTTC	CASSEAGGQAGGTQYF	NA	TRBD1	TRBV6-1	TRBJ2-5
TGTGCCAGCAGCGCAAATCTAGAAGGTGAGCAGTTCTTC	CASSANLEGEQFF	NA	NA	TRBV9	TRBJ2-1
TGTGCCAGTAGTATCCCTCGTTTCCAAGCCAACTATCTTAGCAATCAGCCCCAGCATTTT	CASSIPRFQANYLSNQPQHF	NA	NA	TRBV19	TRBJ1-5
TGTGCCAGCAGCTCACAGGCTAGCGGGAGAGGATCGGAGCTGTTTTTT	CASSSQASGRGSELFF	NA	TRBD2	TRBV7-9	TRBJ2-2
TGTGCCAGCAGCAGGACAGGGAGCGGCTACACCTTC	CASSRTGSGYTF	NA	NA	TRBV21-1	TRBJ1-2
TGTGCCAGCAGTGGCGGTGGGAGAAGGTCCACTGAAGCTTTCTTT	CASSGGGRRSTEAFF	once	NA	TRBV2	TRBJ1-1
TGTGCCAGCACGTCAGGGGTTCTCTACGAGCAGTACTTC	CASTSGVLYEQYF	NA	NA	TRBV6-1	TRBJ2-7
TGCGCCAGCAGCCAAAGTTGGGCGGGAGGAGTGGATGAGCAGTTCTTC	CASSQSWAGGVDEQFF	NA	TRBD2	TRBV4-1	TRBJ2-1
TGTGCCAGCAGCTTGTGGGCAGGGAAGGATCAAGCTTTCTTT	CASSLWAGKDQAFF	NA	NA	TRBV5-4	TRBJ1-1
TGTGCCAGCAGCCCCGCAGCGGGGGGAGGAGATACGCAGTATTTT	CASSPAAGGGDTQYF	medium-sized	TRBD2	TRBV6-4	TRBJ2-3
TGTGCCAGCAGCTTGTTTCAGTGGGGCATGAACACTGAAGCTTTCTTT	CASSLFQWGMNTEAFF	NA	NA	TRBV5-6	TRBJ1-1
TGTGCCAGCAGTTGGTACAGGGGGAATGGCTACACCTTC	CASSWYRGNGYTF	NA	TRBD1	TRBV6-6	TRBJ1-2
TGCGCCAGCAGTGATGGTAGCGGGAGAAAGAGCGCCGGGGAGCTGTTTTTT	CASSDGSGRKSAGELFF	NA	TRBD2	TRBV10-2	TRBJ2-2
TGTGCCAGCAGTGATTCGCGGGTAAACACTGAAGCTTTCTTT	CASSDSRVNTEAFF	NA	NA	TRBV6-1	TRBJ1-1
TGTGCCAGCAGTGAAGCGCGTAGCGGGGGTACCTACGAGCAGTACTTC	CASSEARSGGTYEQYF	once	TRBD2	TRBV2	TRBJ2-7